Listed below are T cell receptor beta chains from one sample, sequenced in a study of blood T cells in healthy people across ages. MiXCR, applied by TCRdb to the 5' RACE reads, yields one record per CDR3 protein. Of some 1.1 million distinct CDR3 sequences in the sample, 35% to 45% are singletons; the top ten hold around 12%. The sample taken for sequencing was blood. The receptor source for this set is a man between 18 and 29 years old in good health. Both conserved end residues are part of each CDR3. The D gene is left open where the match is weak. Clone sizes are given selectively: once, few, many, or a class where the clone is expanded.

J: TRBJ2-7; D: -; V: TRBV29-1; size: -; CDR3: CSVEDHMGPTREQYF; DNA: TGCAGCGTTGAAGATCATATGGGGCCAACGCGCGAGCAGTACTTC
J: TRBJ2-5; D: -; V: TRBV3-1; size: -; CDR3: CASSQPGFQETQYF; DNA: TGTGCCAGCAGCCAACCGGGATTCCAAGAGACCCAGTACTTC
J: TRBJ2-3; D: -; V: TRBV20-1; size: few; CDR3: CSAAKWDFLRTDTQYF; DNA: TGCAGTGCAGCGAAATGGGACTTTCTTCGCACAGATACGCAGTATTTT
J: TRBJ2-2; D: TRBD1; V: TRBV6-5; size: few; CDR3: CASSYGVDRGNTGELFF; DNA: TGTGCCAGCAGTTACGGCGTGGACAGGGGGAACACCGGGGAGCTGTTTTTT
J: TRBJ2-1; D: -; V: TRBV6-2/TRBV6-3; size: few; CDR3: CASSNLLLSGNEQFF; DNA: TGTGCCAGCAGTAACCTGCTGCTGTCGGGGAATGAGCAGTTCTTC
J: TRBJ2-7; D: -; V: TRBV3-1; size: -; CDR3: CASSQGFYEQYF; DNA: TGTGCCAGCAGCCAGGGCTTCTACGAGCAGTACTTC
J: TRBJ2-1; D: -; V: TRBV7-9; size: -; CDR3: CASSPRAPSSYNEQFF; DNA: TGTGCCAGCAGCCCCCGGGCCCCCAGCTCCTACAATGAGCAGTTCTTC
J: TRBJ2-3; D: -; V: TRBV7-8; size: few; CDR3: CASRGRDTQYF; DNA: TGTGCCAGCAGGGGGAGAGATACGCAGTATTTT
J: TRBJ2-4; D: TRBD2; V: TRBV20-1; size: -; CDR3: CSASGGMNNEQYF; DNA: TGCAGTGCTAGCGGGGGGATGAACAATGAGCAGTACTTC
J: TRBJ1-1; D: TRBD1; V: TRBV28; size: -; CDR3: CASSFWGQGSTEAFF; DNA: TGTGCCAGCAGTTTCTGGGGACAGGGGAGCACTGAAGCTTTCTTT
J: TRBJ1-5; D: TRBD1; V: TRBV19; size: -; CDR3: CASSPGTGGRQPQHF; DNA: TGTGCCAGTAGTCCAGGGACAGGGGGGCGACAGCCCCAGCATTTT
J: TRBJ1-5; D: -; V: TRBV6-1; size: -; CDR3: CASSAGNVGNQPQHF; DNA: TGTGCCAGCAGTGCAGGGAATGTCGGCAATCAGCCCCAGCATTTT
J: TRBJ1-2; D: -; V: TRBV11-2; size: many; CDR3: CASSRGAFYGYTF; DNA: TGTGCCAGCAGCAGGGGTGCCTTCTATGGCTACACCTTC
J: TRBJ1-4; D: TRBD1; V: TRBV12-3/TRBV12-4; size: -; CDR3: CASSPHRDRDEKLFF; DNA: TGTGCCAGCAGTCCCCACCGGGACAGGGATGAAAAACTGTTTTTT
J: TRBJ2-7; D: TRBD2; V: TRBV14; size: -; CDR3: CASSQGTSGPYNEQYF; DNA: TGTGCCAGCAGCCAGGGGACTAGCGGACCCTACAATGAGCAGTACTTC
J: TRBJ2-1; D: TRBD2; V: TRBV7-8; size: -; CDR3: CATWGSGGLSNEQFF; DNA: TGTGCCACCTGGGGTAGCGGGGGGTTATCGAATGAGCAGTTCTTC
J: TRBJ2-2; D: TRBD1; V: TRBV6-1; size: few; CDR3: CASRAGTGGVGELFF; DNA: TGTGCCAGCAGGGCCGGGACAGGGGGCGTTGGGGAGCTGTTTTTT
J: TRBJ2-3; D: -; V: TRBV7-2; size: -; CDR3: CASIWGTDTQYF; DNA: TGTGCCAGCATATGGGGCACAGATACGCAGTATTTT
J: TRBJ1-4; D: -; V: TRBV27; size: -; CDR3: CASSSVGGAYEKLFF; DNA: TGTGCCAGCAGTTCCGTGGGGGGGGCGTATGAAAAACTGTTTTTT
J: TRBJ1-2; D: -; V: TRBV6-2/TRBV6-3; size: -; CDR3: CASSHTSQDGYTF; DNA: TGTGCCAGCAGTCACACGTCCCAGGATGGCTACACCTTC
J: TRBJ1-1; D: -; V: TRBV7-3; size: -; CDR3: CASSPSLGGTEAFF; DNA: TGTGCCAGCAGCCCATCCCTGGGGGGAACTGAAGCTTTCTTT
J: TRBJ2-7; D: TRBD1; V: TRBV6-5; size: -; CDR3: CASSYDRVFDEQYF; DNA: TGTGCCAGCAGTTACGACAGGGTGTTCGACGAGCAGTACTTC